The rows below give T cell receptor beta chains drawn from one sample of a study of CD8 T cells in Susac syndrome. Each CDR3 protein is one row after TCRdb ran MiXCR on the immunoSEQ multiplex PCR reads. The profile shows 150,000 to 200,000 distinct CDR3 sequences, roughly 96% of them singletons. Specimen: CD8+ T cells from PBMCs. The receptors were gathered from a human donor with multiple sclerosis. Each CDR3 is given with its conserved first and last residue. A D gene is named only where the DNA matches it firmly. A row's size may be missing; if present it is once, few, many or a size class.

V: TRBV27; size: once; J: TRBJ2-1; D: .; CDR3: CASSLVWNSDEQFF; DNA: TGTGCCAGCAGTTTAGTTTGGAACTCGGATGAGCAGTTCTTC
V: TRBV20-1; size: once; J: TRBJ2-1; D: TRBD1; CDR3: CSARSYRDRGRAGRNNEQFF; DNA: TGCAGTGCTAGAAGCTACCGGGACAGGGGTCGGGCGGGGCGGAACAATGAGCAGTTCTTC
V: TRBV5-6; size: .; J: TRBJ1-2; D: .; CDR3: CASSLERVDGYTF; DNA: TGTGCCAGCAGCCTCGAACGGGTAGATGGCTACACCTTC
V: TRBV13; size: .; J: TRBJ2-1; D: .; CDR3: CASSPQGVHEQFF; DNA: TGTGCCAGCAGCCCACAGGGTGTTCATGAGCAGTTCTTC
V: TRBV29-1; size: .; J: TRBJ2-3; D: .; CDR3: CSVLGGTTDTQYF; DNA: TGCAGCGTACTAGGGGGGACCACAGATACGCAGTATTTT
V: TRBV12-3/TRBV12-4; size: .; J: TRBJ2-3; D: .; CDR3: CASSSVTDTQYF; DNA: TGTGCCAGCAGTTCCGTCACAGATACGCAGTATTTT
V: TRBV29-1; size: .; J: TRBJ2-3; D: TRBD2; CDR3: CSVPVTSGGGTSTDTQYF; DNA: TGCAGCGTTCCGGTCACTAGCGGAGGGGGGACTAGCACAGATACGCAGTATTTT
V: TRBV13; size: .; J: TRBJ2-5; D: .; CDR3: CASRLVQETQYF; DNA: TGTGCCAGCCGCCTGGTCCAAGAGACCCAGTACTTC
V: TRBV6-1; size: .; J: TRBJ1-5; D: TRBD1; CDR3: CASSEAAGGLSNQPQHF; DNA: TGTGCCAGCAGTGAAGCGGCAGGGGGCTTGAGCAATCAGCCCCAGCATTTT
V: TRBV6-5; size: once; J: TRBJ2-1; D: .; CDR3: CASSTPGGPNEQFF; DNA: TGTGCCAGCAGTACCCCCGGCGGACCAAATGAGCAGTTCTTC